These 23 T cell receptor beta chains were sequenced from one sample in a study of shared clonotypes between healthy human individuals. Only in-frame clones appear in the TCRdb table, and some are missing; sequencing was by immunoSEQ multiplex PCR. Of about 1 million clones detected, around 74% appear once; the ten largest clones hold less than 1.5%. Sequenced input: memory CD4+ T cells sorted from blood. Subset reported: CD45RA-negative fraction. Receptors originate from a man aged 18 to 29 in good health.

CDR3 in DNA: TGTGCCAGCAGTGAGGGGGTGAGGGGACGAACACCCCTCCACTTT. This sequence encodes CASSEGVRGRTPLHF. V usage is TRBV6-1 and J usage is TRBJ1-6; D is perhaps TRBD1 (5 bases). Trimming took off 3 bases at V and 11 bases at J, with 17 bases between the two ends. The CDR3 is 15 amino acids. Germline V gives CDR1 MNHNS, CDR2 SASEGT.

The chain has TRBV4-2 and TRBJ1-2; no clear D gene. The length of the CDR3 is 16 residues. The V and J ends lost 0 bases and 4 bases respectively, with 15 bases between them. Germline CDR1 and CDR2: LGHNA and YNFKEQ. As DNA, the CDR3 is TGTGCCAGCAGCCAAGATCGGCTTTCGGCGACCTATGGCTACACCTTC. Translating gives CASSQDRLSATYGYTF.

V usage is TRBV9 and J usage is TRBJ2-3; 12 bases are a match to TRBD2. The CDR3 is made up of 16 amino acids. Germline CDR1 reads SGDLS; CDR2 reads YYNGEE. With 0 bases clipped from V and 2 bases from J, the junction kept 1 base outside the gene matches. The DNA of the CDR3 is TGTGCCAGCAGCGTAGGGACTAGCGGGGCCACAGATACGCAGTATTTT. Translation: CASSVGTSGATDTQYF.

Comments on this clone: Within the sample, other DNA sequences also encode this same CDR3. The rearrangement joins TRBV5-1 to TRBJ2-1, with D uncertain. Germline assignment: CDR1 SGHRS and CDR2 YFSETQ. The CDR3 is 12 amino acids. Trimming took 0 bases from V and 5 from J, leaving 3 bases between them. CDR3 in DNA: TGCGCCAGCAGCTTGGCCGACAATGAGCAGTTCTTC. It encodes CASSLADNEQFF.

The chain uses TRBV4-1 and TRBJ2-1, with a weak D call TRBD2 (5 bases). The CDR3 is 16 amino acids. Germline assignment: CDR1 MGHRA and CDR2 YSYEKL. Trimming cost V 2 bases and J 0 bases, with 11 bases left between them. The CDR3 region has the DNA TGCGCCAGCAGCCAAACAATAGCGAGCTCCTACAATGAGCAGTTCTTC. Amino acids: CASSQTIASSYNEQFF.

The rearrangement joins TRBV5-5 to TRBJ1-5, with TRBD1 matching 7 bases. This CDR3 has 16 residues. Trimming removed 3 bases from V and 3 bases from J; junction bases left unmatched: 9. Germline assignment: CDR1 SGHKS and CDR2 YYEKEE (reference sequence). For the CDR3, the DNA is TGTGCCAGCAGCTCGGGGGCCGGGACAGTCAATCAGCCCCAGCATTTT. Translation gives CASSSGAGTVNQPQHF.

A single count supports this clone. This rearrangement joins TRBV5-3 to TRBJ2-7; 9 bases map to TRBD2. TRBV5-3 is known as an ORF, though its function is uncertain. The junction had 6 bases not matched to a gene; V was cut back by 0 bases and J by 5 bases. The CDR3 sequence is 15 residues long. CDR3 bases: TGTGCCAGAAGCTTGGCCCCTAGCGGGAAGCACGAGCAGTACTTC. Amino acids: CARSLAPSGKHEQYF.

The J gene is TRBJ2-7, the V gene TRBV10-1, with TRBD1 matching 9 bases. Trimming at V came to 3 bases and at J to 3 bases, leaving 12 bases not matched to a gene. CDR1 and CDR2 (germline): WNHNN, SYGVQD (reference sequence). The CDR3 sequence is 17 residues long. The CDR3 DNA reads TGCGCCAGCAGTGATGTCTCGAGGGACAGGGATATCTACGAGCAGTACTTC. As protein: CASSDVSRDRDIYEQYF.

A remark on this clone: This may be a read error, as it is one base from a much larger clone. Other nucleotide sequences in the sample specify the same CDR3. This chain connects TRBV6-6 to TRBJ1-2; maybe TRBD1 (6 bases). The CDR3 has 12 amino acids. CDR1 is MNHNY and CDR2 is SVGAGI in the germline V gene (reference sequence). V was trimmed by 9 bases and J by 8 bases, leaving 16 bases between them. The CDR3 reads CASRGQSRGYTF. CDR3 DNA: TGTGCCAGTAGGGGACAATCACGGGGCTACACCTTC.

This clone was seen more than once but under ten times. The CDR3 loop is CASSPPGTSHTQYF. CDR3 coding DNA: TGTGCCAGCAGCCCCCCGGGGACTTCCCATACGCAGTATTTT. The gene calls are TRBV6-6 and TRBJ2-3; D might be TRBD2 (6 bases). Germline assignment: CDR1 MNHNY and CDR2 SVGAGI (reference sequence). V lost 6 bases, J lost 7 bases, and 17 bases lay in between. This CDR3 region has 14 residues.

This clone was recorded only once. The CDR3, as DNA: TGTGCCAGCAGCAGACAGGCGACTCACACAGATACGCAGTATTTT. Protein sequence: CASSRQATHTDTQYF. The chain links TRBV9 to TRBJ2-3; a weak D match, TRBD1 (6 bases). CDR3 length equals 15 residues. CDR1 SGDLS and CDR2 YYNGEE come from the germline V gene. V lost 4 bases and J 2 bases, leaving 14 bases between the germline ends.

The count of this clone is one. The chain is built from TRBV5-4 and TRBJ2-1; D remains unclear. The V and J ends lost 1 base and 9 bases respectively, with 11 bases between them. This CDR3 has 13 amino acids. CDR1 is SGHNT, CDR2 YYREEE, per germline (reference sequence). The CDR3 region has the DNA TGTGCCAGCAGCTTGCCCCTAGTCAGTGAGCAGTTCTTC. Translated, it gives CASSLPLVSEQFF.

With regard to this clone: The same CDR3 also results from other DNA sequences found in this sample. This chain links TRBV5-1 with TRBJ1-6; D ambiguous. CDR3 size: 13 residues. Trimming pared 7 bases from V and 8 bases from J, leaving 13 bases between. Germline V gives CDR1 SGHRS, CDR2 YFSETQ. The CDR3 region is CASSLNSDSPLHF. In DNA, the CDR3 is TGCGCCAGCTCCCTGAACAGCGATTCACCCCTCCACTTT.

V gene TRBV9 combines with J gene TRBJ2-1; the D gene could be TRBD1 or TRBD2 (5 bases each). The CDR3 is 19 amino acids. Germline V gene lookup returns CDR1 SGDLS and CDR2 YYNGEE. V shed 3 bases and J shed 1 base, with 23 bases lying between them. CDR3 in amino acids: CASSDDEGSGANSYNEQFF. CDR3 bases: TGTGCCAGCAGCGACGACGAGGGGAGTGGGGCAAATTCCTACAATGAGCAGTTCTTC.

This clone was detected once. V gene TRBV4-1 combines with J gene TRBJ2-5; 11 nucleotides line up with TRBD2. The DNA end lines up better with TRBJ2-7; the J call may be wrong. This CDR3 has 16 amino acids. Germline CDR1 MGHRA, CDR2 YSYEKL. The CDR3 spells CASSQGTSGSLYEQYF. In nucleotides, the CDR3 is TGCGCCAGCAGCCAAGGGACTAGCGGGTCTCTGTACGAGCAGTACTTC.

This clone was seen a handful of times. The CDR3: CSAETGPAFF. In DNA form, the CDR3 reads TGCAGTGCCGAGACAGGGCCAGCTTTCTTT. The V gene is TRBV20-1, the J gene TRBJ1-1; 7 bases map to TRBD1. Trimming removed 6 bases from V and 10 bases from J; junction bases left unmatched: 5. This CDR3 comprises 10 residues. In germline, CDR1 is DFQATT, CDR2 SNEGSKA (reference sequence).

The chain joins TRBV9 to TRBJ2-7, with 8 positions matching TRBD2. The CDR3 covers 14 residues. Germline V gene data show CDR1 as SGDLS and CDR2 as YYNGEE. Losses at the gene ends were 3 bases for V and 2 bases for J; bases not matched to a gene: 4. CDR3 nucleotide sequence: TGTGCCAGCAGCGCTAGCGGGTTTACCTACGAGCAGTACTTC. Translated, it gives CASSASGFTYEQYF.

V and J are TRBV6-1 and TRBJ2-7; D remains ambiguous. The germline V and J ends were trimmed by 7 bases and 1 base, with 8 bases remaining between them. CDR1 and CDR2 from the germline V gene are MNHNS and SASEGT. The CDR3 consists of 12 residues. The CDR3 region has the DNA TGTGCCAGCACGGCAGATTCCTACGAGCAGTACTTC. Translation gives CASTADSYEQYF.

The DNA of the CDR3 is TGTGCCAGCAGTGAACGGGCCGCCGGGCGAATGGGACTGTTTTTT. This encodes CASSERAAGRMGLFF. The V and J genes are TRBV6-1 and TRBJ1-4; D is ambiguous. V lost 2 bases to trimming and J lost 13 bases, with 20 bases between them. The CDR3 sequence is 15 residues long. From germline, CDR1 is MNHNS and CDR2 SASEGT.

The V call is TRBV7-9, the J call TRBJ2-2, with 8 bases fitting TRBD1. CDR1 SEHNR and CDR2 FQNEAQ come from the germline V gene (reference sequence). J lost 4 bases, V lost 5 bases, and 3 bases had no gene match. The CDR3 is made up of 14 amino acids. CDR3 DNA: TGTGCCAGCAGCCGGACAGGGACCACCGGGGAGCTGTTTTTT. Its translation is CASSRTGTTGELFF.

The CDR3 loop is CASSFTGSRGETQYF. CDR3 bases: TGTGCCAGCAGCTTCACCGGGAGTCGGGGTGAGACCCAGTACTTC. The chain uses TRBV7-2 and TRBJ2-5; perhaps TRBD2 as D (6 bases). The germline V gene encodes CDR1 SGHTA and CDR2 FQGNSA. The CDR3 extends over 15 amino acids. V lost 3 bases, J lost 5 bases, and 16 bases lay in between.

V and J are TRBV6-5 and TRBJ1-6; D call uncertain. Germline V gene lookup returns CDR1 MNHEY and CDR2 SVGAGI. V was clipped by 7 bases and J by 5 bases, with 6 bases between them. The length of the CDR3 is 12 residues. CDR3: CASTTNNSPLHF. The CDR3 nucleotides read TGTGCCAGCACCACCAATAATTCACCCCTCCACTTT.

The V gene is TRBV27, the J gene TRBJ1-2, with D hard to call. V gave up 2 bases and J gave up 7 bases, with 11 bases separating them. The CDR3 has 13 residues. The germline CDR1 and CDR2 sequences are MNHEY and SMNVEV (reference sequence). The CDR3 protein is CASSLASGFGYTF. The DNA for the CDR3 is TGTGCCAGCAGTTTAGCGTCGGGTTTTGGCTACACCTTC.